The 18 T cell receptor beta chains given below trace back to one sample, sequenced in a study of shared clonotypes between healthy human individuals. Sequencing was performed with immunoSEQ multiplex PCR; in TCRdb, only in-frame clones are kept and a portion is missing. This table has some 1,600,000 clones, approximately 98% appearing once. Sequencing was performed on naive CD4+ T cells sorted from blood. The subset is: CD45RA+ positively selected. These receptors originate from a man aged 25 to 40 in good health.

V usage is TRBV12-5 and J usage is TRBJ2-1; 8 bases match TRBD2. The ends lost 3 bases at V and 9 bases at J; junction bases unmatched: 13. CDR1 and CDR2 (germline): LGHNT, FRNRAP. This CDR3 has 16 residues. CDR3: CASGLVFGREGGEQFF. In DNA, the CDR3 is TGTGCTAGTGGTTTAGTCTTCGGGAGGGAGGGCGGTGAGCAGTTCTTC.

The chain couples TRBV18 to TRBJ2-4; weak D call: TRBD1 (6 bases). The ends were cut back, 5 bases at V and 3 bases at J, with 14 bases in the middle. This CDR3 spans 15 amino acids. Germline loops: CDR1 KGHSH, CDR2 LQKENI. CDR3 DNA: TGTGCCAGCTCATCGGGACACCTTGTCAAAAACATTCAGTACTTC. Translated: CASSSGHLVKNIQYF.

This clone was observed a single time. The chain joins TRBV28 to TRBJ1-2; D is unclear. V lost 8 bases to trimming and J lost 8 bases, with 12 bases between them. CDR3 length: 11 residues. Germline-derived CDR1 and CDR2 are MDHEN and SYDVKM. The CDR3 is CASESPSGYTF. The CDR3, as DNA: TGTGCCAGCGAGAGCCCCTCGGGCTACACCTTC.

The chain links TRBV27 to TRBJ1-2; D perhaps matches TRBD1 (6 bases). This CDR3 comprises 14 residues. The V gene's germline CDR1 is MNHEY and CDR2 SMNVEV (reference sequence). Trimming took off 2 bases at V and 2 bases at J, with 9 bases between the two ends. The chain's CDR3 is CASSLAGANYGYTF. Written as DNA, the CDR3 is TGTGCCAGCAGTTTAGCGGGGGCAAACTATGGCTACACCTTC.

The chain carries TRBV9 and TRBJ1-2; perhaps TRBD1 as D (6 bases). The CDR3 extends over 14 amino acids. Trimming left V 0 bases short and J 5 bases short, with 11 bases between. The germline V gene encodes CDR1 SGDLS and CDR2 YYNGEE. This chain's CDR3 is CASSVAVGGYGYTF. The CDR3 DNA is TGTGCCAGCAGCGTAGCGGTAGGGGGTTATGGCTACACCTTC.

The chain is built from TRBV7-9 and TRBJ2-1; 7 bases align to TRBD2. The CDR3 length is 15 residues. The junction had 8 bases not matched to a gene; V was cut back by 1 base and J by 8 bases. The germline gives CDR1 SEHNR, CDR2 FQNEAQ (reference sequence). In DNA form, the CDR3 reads TGTGCCAGCAGCTTAGACGGGCTAGCGGCCTATGAGCAGTTCTTC. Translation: CASSLDGLAAYEQFF.

CDR3: CASSSPRRNTGELFF. The CDR3 DNA reads TGTGCCAGCAGCTCCCCCAGGAGGAACACCGGGGAGCTGTTTTTT. The chain has TRBV2 and TRBJ2-2; the D is unclear. CDR3 length: 15 residues. V was clipped by 6 bases and J by 1 base, with 12 bases between them. Looked up from germline, CDR1 is SNHLY and CDR2 is FYNNEI.

The CDR3 loop reads CAWSVPRTGEFTGELFF. The CDR3 DNA follows: TGTGCCTGGAGTGTACCCCGGACAGGGGAGTTCACCGGGGAGCTGTTTTTT. The chain has TRBV30 and TRBJ2-2, with 9 bases fitting TRBD1. After removal of 0 bases from V and 4 bases from J, the junction contained 9 bases not matched to a gene. Germline lookup yields CDR1 GTSNPN and CDR2 SVGIG (reference sequence). The CDR3 consists of 17 residues.

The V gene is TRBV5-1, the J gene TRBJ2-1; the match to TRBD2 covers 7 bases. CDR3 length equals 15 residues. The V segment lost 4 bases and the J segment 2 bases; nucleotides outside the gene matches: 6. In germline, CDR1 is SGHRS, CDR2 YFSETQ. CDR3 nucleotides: TGCGCCAGCAGCCCTAGCGGCCAAACCTACAATGAGCAGTTCTTC. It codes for CASSPSGQTYNEQFF.

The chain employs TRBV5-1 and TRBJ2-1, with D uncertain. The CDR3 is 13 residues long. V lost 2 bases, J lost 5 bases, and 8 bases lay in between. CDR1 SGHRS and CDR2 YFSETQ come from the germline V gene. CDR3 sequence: CASSFPDNNEQFF. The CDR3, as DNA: TGCGCCAGCAGCTTTCCTGATAACAATGAGCAGTTCTTC.

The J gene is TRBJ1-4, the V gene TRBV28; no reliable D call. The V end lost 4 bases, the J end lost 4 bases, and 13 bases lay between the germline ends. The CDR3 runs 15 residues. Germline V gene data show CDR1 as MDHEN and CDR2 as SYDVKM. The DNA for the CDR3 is TGTGCCAGCAGTTCCAGCGGAGGTCGTAATGAAAAACTGTTTTTT. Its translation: CASSSSGGRNEKLFF.

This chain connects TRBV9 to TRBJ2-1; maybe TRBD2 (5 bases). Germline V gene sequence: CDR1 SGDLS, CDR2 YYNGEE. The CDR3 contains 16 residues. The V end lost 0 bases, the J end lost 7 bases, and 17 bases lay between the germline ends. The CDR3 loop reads CASSVELGLHQNEQFF. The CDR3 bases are TGTGCCAGCAGCGTAGAACTAGGACTTCATCAGAATGAGCAGTTCTTC.

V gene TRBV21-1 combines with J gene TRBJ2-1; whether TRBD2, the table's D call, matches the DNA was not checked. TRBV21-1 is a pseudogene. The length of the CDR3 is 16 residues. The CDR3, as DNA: TGTGCCAGCAGCAAAGCGTGGCTAGCCTCCTACAATGAGCAGTTCTTC. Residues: CASSKAWLASYNEQFF.

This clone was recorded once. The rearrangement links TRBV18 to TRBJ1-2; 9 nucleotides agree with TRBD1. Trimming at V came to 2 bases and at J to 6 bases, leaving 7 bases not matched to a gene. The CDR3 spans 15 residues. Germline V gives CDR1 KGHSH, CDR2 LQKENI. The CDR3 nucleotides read TGTGCCAGCTCACCATTGACAGGGGGATTAGATGGCTACACCTTC. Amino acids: CASSPLTGGLDGYTF. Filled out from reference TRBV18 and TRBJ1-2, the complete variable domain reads NAGVMQNPRHLVRRRGQEARLRCSPMKGHSHVYWYRQLPEEGLKFMVYLQKENIIDESGMPKERFSAEFPKEGPSILRIQQVVRGDSAAYFCASSPLTGGLDGYTFGSGTRLTVV.

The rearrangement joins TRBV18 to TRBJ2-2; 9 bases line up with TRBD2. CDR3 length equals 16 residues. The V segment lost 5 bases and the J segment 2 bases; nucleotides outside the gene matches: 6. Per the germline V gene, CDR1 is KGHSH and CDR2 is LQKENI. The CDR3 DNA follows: TGTGCCAGCTCATCAACCGGGACTAGCAACACCGGGGAGCTGTTTTTT. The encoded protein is CASSSTGTSNTGELFF.

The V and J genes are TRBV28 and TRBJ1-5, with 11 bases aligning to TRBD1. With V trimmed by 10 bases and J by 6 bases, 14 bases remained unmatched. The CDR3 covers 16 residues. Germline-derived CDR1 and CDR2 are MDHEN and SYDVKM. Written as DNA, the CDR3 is TGTGCCATCTGTGAAGCCGGGACAGGGGGGAGTCAGCCCCAGCATTTT. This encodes CAICEAGTGGSQPQHF.

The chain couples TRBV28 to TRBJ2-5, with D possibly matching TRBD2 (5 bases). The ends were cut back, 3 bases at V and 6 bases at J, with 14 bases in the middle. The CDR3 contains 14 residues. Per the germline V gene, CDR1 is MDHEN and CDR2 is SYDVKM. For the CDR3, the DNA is TGTGCCAGCAGTTTCGGAGGATTGGGCCAGACCCAGTACTTC. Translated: CASSFGGLGQTQYF.

CDR3 sequence reads: CASRTEGTGDTGELFF. As DNA, the CDR3 is TGTGCCAGTAGGACGGAAGGGACAGGGGACACCGGGGAGCTGTTTTTT. This chain links TRBV19 with TRBJ2-2; 10 nucleotides match TRBD1. V lost 6 bases, J lost 3 bases, and 7 bases stayed unmatched. The germline gives CDR1 LNHDA, CDR2 SQIVND (reference sequence). CDR3 length: 16 amino acids.